This is a list of T cell receptor beta chains from one sample in a study of vaccination effects on CD4 cells after COVID-19. Antigens of these TCRs are unknown. Clones were read by immunoSEQ multiplex PCR, and TCRdb kept only the in-frame ones, dropping some. The top ten hold roughly 17% of the sample, which has roughly 17,000 clones, about 70% seen once. The starting material was CD4+ T cells from PBMCs cultured with SARS-CoV-2 spike peptides, obtained before COVID-19 vaccination. The receptor set was obtained from a human donor who had a prior SARS-CoV-2 infection. The CDR3 runs from the conserved cysteine through the conserved F or W. D genes are given only for firm matches. Clone sizes are given selectively: once, few, many, or a class where the clone is expanded.

>TRBV6-5|NA|NA|TRBJ1-2
CASSLMGVDGYTF
TGTGCCAGCAGTCTCATGGGGGTTGATGGCTACACCTTC
>TRBV5-8|NA|NA|TRBJ1-2
CASSLLGGSYGYTF
TGTGCCAGCAGCTTGTTGGGGGGGTCGTATGGCTACACCTTC
>TRBV7-3|NA|NA|TRBJ2-5
CASSLSHQETQYF
TGTGCCAGCAGCTTAAGCCACCAAGAGACCCAGTACTTC
>TRBV7-8|TRBD2|NA|TRBJ2-5
CASSLRPGVSGEQETQYF
TGTGCCAGCAGCTTACGCCCTGGTGTTAGCGGGGAACAAGAGACCCAGTACTTC
>TRBV3-1/TRBV3-2|NA|NA|TRBJ2-3
CASSHRVREQYF
TGTGCCAGCAGCCATCGCGTCCGGGAACAGTATTTT
>TRBV2|TRBD1|NA|TRBJ1-2
CASSLLYKSTGGAGYGYTF
TGTGCCAGCAGTCTATTGTATAAGTCAACAGGGGGCGCGGGCTATGGCTACACCTTC
>TRBV5-1|NA|NA|TRBJ1-2
CASTLSDGRGYTF
TGCGCCAGCACCCTCTCCGACGGTCGGGGCTACACCTTC
>TRBV19|TRBD2|NA|TRBJ2-1
CASSIGTSSYNEQFF
TGTGCCAGTAGTATAGGGACTAGCTCCTACAATGAGCAGTTCTTC
>TRBV3-1/TRBV3-2|NA|NA|TRBJ2-5
CASSQRGGVETQYF
TGTGCCAGCAGCCAAAGGGGGGGGGTGGAGACCCAGTACTTC
>TRBV5-1|NA|NA|TRBJ2-7
CASSLGGRYEQYF
TGCGCCAGCAGCTTAGGGGGAAGGTACGAGCAGTACTTC
>TRBV28|NA|NA|TRBJ1-1
CASSLSDSVNTEAFF
TGTGCCAGCAGTTTAAGTGACAGTGTGAACACTGAAGCTTTCTTT
>TRBV9|NA|NA|TRBJ1-5
CASSVNQPQHF
TGTGCCAGCAGCGTAAATCAGCCCCAGCATTTT
>TRBV5-1|NA|NA|TRBJ1-2
CASRNYGGPGGGYTF
TGCGCCAGCAGGAACTACGGGGGACCCGGGGGTGGCTACACCTTC
>TRBV7-2|NA|NA|TRBJ1-5
CASSLRGGTQPQHF
TGTGCCAGCAGCTTACGAGGAGGGACTCAGCCCCAGCATTTT
>TRBV15|NA|NA|TRBJ2-3
CATSRVWGVTDTQYF
TGTGCCACCAGCAGAGTATGGGGGGTCACAGATACGCAGTATTTT
>TRBV11-3|NA|NA|TRBJ1-1
CASSLVLTGAVNTEAFF
TGTGCCAGCAGCTTAGTACTCACGGGGGCAGTGAACACTGAAGCTTTCTTT
>TRBV30|NA|NA|TRBJ2-3
CAWNQFLTDTQYF
TGTGCCTGGAATCAATTCCTCACAGATACGCAGTATTTT
>TRBV30|NA|NA|TRBJ2-2
CAWSVRVLGELFF
TGTGCCTGGAGTGTACGAGTTCTCGGGGAGCTGTTTTTT
>TRBV19|TRBD1|NA|TRBJ2-3
CASTLQGPDTQYF
TGTGCCAGTACCTTACAGGGGCCAGATACGCAGTATTTT
>TRBV3-1/TRBV3-2|NA|NA|TRBJ2-7
CASSNYPPNEQYF
TGTGCCAGCAGCAACTATCCCCCCAACGAGCAGTACTTC
>TRBV15|NA|NA|TRBJ2-2
CATSRALMVGTGELFF
TGTGCCACCAGCAGAGCCCTAATGGTAGGGACCGGGGAGCTGTTTTTT
>TRBV7-6|NA|few|TRBJ1-1
CASSLGTVTEAFF
TGTGCCAGCAGCCTTGGGACGGTCACTGAAGCTTTCTTT
>TRBV4-3|TRBD2|NA|TRBJ2-5
CASSQRKTSGQETQYF
TGCGCCAGCAGCCAGAGAAAAACTAGCGGCCAAGAGACCCAGTACTTC
>TRBV6-2/TRBV6-3|NA|few|TRBJ2-3
CASSPHRGELADTQYF
TGTGCCAGCAGCCCTCACCGAGGGGAATTGGCAGATACGCAGTATTTT
>TRBV4-2|NA|NA|TRBJ1-1
CASSKSDSNTEAFF
TGTGCCAGCAGCAAGTCGGACTCGAACACTGAAGCTTTCTTT
>TRBV18|NA|few|TRBJ1-5
CASSLMANQPQHF
TGTGCCAGCTCACTAATGGCAAATCAGCCCCAGCATTTT
>TRBV7-9|NA|NA|TRBJ2-5
CASTQGTGVGGETQYF
TGTGCCAGCACCCAGGGTACAGGTGTAGGAGGAGAGACCCAGTACTTC
>TRBV5-4|NA|NA|TRBJ2-7
CASRPGQGPEQYF
TGTGCCAGCAGACCCGGGCAGGGGCCCGAGCAGTACTTC
>TRBV24-1|NA|NA|TRBJ1-6
CATSDFSGNSSYNSPLHF
TGTGCCACCAGTGATTTTAGTGGAAACAGCTCCTATAATTCACCCCTCCACTTT
>TRBV10-3|NA|NA|TRBJ2-7
CAISEGPSYEQYF
TGTGCCATCAGTGAGGGTCCCTCCTACGAGCAGTACTTC
>TRBV5-1|NA|NA|TRBJ2-1
CASSLAQVNEQFF
TGCGCCAGCAGCTTGGCCCAGGTCAATGAGCAGTTCTTC
>TRBV7-9|NA|NA|TRBJ1-4
CASSLLYQANNEKLFF
TGTGCCAGCAGCTTATTGTATCAGGCCAATAATGAAAAACTGTTTTTT
>TRBV4-1|TRBD1|NA|TRBJ1-2
CASSQEWTGGRGYTF
TGCGCCAGCAGCCAAGAATGGACAGGGGGCAGGGGCTACACCTTC
>TRBV7-9|TRBD1|few|TRBJ1-6
CASSRGTGTHSPLHF
TGTGCCAGCAGCCGAGGGACAGGTACTCATTCACCCCTCCACTTT
>TRBV9|NA|once|TRBJ2-5
CASSGNQETQYF
TGTGCCAGCAGCGGGAACCAAGAGACCCAGTACTTC
>TRBV7-2|TRBD2|NA|TRBJ2-5
CASSLRRGSGTQYF
TGTGCCAGCAGCTTAAGGCGCGGGAGCGGGACCCAGTACTTC
>TRBV5-5|TRBD1|NA|TRBJ2-3
CASSFRTGPDTQYF
TGTGCCAGCAGCTTTCGGACAGGGCCAGATACGCAGTATTTT
>TRBV24-1|TRBD2|NA|TRBJ2-3
CATSDLGSCEAGGGDTQYF
TGTGCCACCAGTGATTTGGGAAGTTGTGAAGCGGGGGGCGGGGATACGCAGTATTTT
>TRBV27|NA|NA|TRBJ2-7
CASSLSGRWGYEQYF
TGTGCCAGCAGTTTATCGGGGAGGTGGGGATACGAGCAGTACTTC
>TRBV15|NA|few|TRBJ2-5
CATSRAPQETQYF
TGTGCCACCAGCAGAGCCCCACAAGAGACCCAGTACTTC
>TRBV21-1|NA|few|TRBJ1-4
CASVSARDYGEKLFF
TGTGCCAGCGTATCCGCCCGGGACTATGGTGAAAAACTGTTTTTT
>TRBV3-1/TRBV3-2|TRBD2|NA|TRBJ2-1
CATNPGVSGRGQFF
TGTGCCACCAATCCAGGAGTGAGCGGGAGGGGGCAGTTCTTC
>TRBV5-6|NA|NA|TRBJ2-1
CASSPPRVTYNEQFF
TGTGCCAGCAGCCCGCCCCGGGTTACCTACAATGAGCAGTTCTTC
>TRBV3-1/TRBV3-2|NA|once|TRBJ2-1
CASSSRGEDEQFF
TGTGCCAGCAGCTCCCGAGGGGAGGATGAGCAGTTCTTC
>TRBV7-9|NA|NA|TRBJ2-5
CASSSTMYQETQYF
TGTGCCAGCAGCTCTACCATGTACCAAGAGACCCAGTACTTC
>TRBV5-1|TRBD1|NA|TRBJ1-2
CASSLAKGGANYGYTF
TGCGCCAGCAGCTTGGCCAAAGGGGGCGCCAACTATGGCTACACCTTC
>TRBV7-2|NA|NA|TRBJ2-5
CASSPLGGETQYF
TGTGCCAGCAGCCCCTTAGGGGGGGAGACCCAGTACTTC
>TRBV10-3|NA|NA|TRBJ1-2
CAISEEQDYGYTF
TGTGCCATCAGTGAAGAGCAGGACTATGGCTACACCTTC
>TRBV4-1|TRBD1|few|TRBJ1-1
CASSHRQGHTEAFF
TGCGCCAGCAGCCACCGACAGGGGCACACTGAAGCTTTCTTT
>TRBV7-8|NA|NA|TRBJ2-3
CASSPRYLAIRADTQYF
TGTGCCAGCAGCCCCCGGTACCTAGCTATACGAGCAGATACGCAGTATTTT
>TRBV9|TRBD2|NA|TRBJ2-5
CASSVAGGRSATQYF
TGTGCCAGCAGCGTAGCGGGGGGGCGGTCGGCGACCCAGTACTTC
>TRBV7-2|NA|few|TRBJ1-1
CASSSPLLEAFF
TGTGCCAGCAGCTCCCCCCTGCTTGAAGCTTTCTTT
>TRBV5-4|TRBD1|NA|TRBJ2-3
CASSGGQGADTQYF
TGTGCCAGCAGCGGGGGACAGGGTGCAGATACGCAGTATTTT
>TRBV2|NA|NA|TRBJ1-1
CASSPLVGMNTEAFF
TGTGCCAGCAGTCCTCTTGTAGGCATGAACACTGAAGCTTTCTTT
>TRBV7-8|NA|NA|TRBJ1-3
CASSPQPGQGSSMLNTIYF
TGTGCCAGCAGCCCCCAACCCGGCCAGGGATCCTCTATGTTAAACACCATATATTTT
>TRBV7-9|NA|NA|TRBJ1-2
CASSRGQNYGYTF
TGTGCCAGCAGCCGGGGACAAAACTATGGCTACACCTTC
>TRBV7-8|NA|NA|TRBJ2-1
CASSLYRGEIYNEQFF
TGTGCCAGCAGCCTATATAGGGGGGAAATATACAATGAGCAGTTCTTC
>TRBV5-5|NA|NA|TRBJ2-7
CASSFRDEQYF
TGTGCCAGCAGCTTCCGTGACGAGCAGTACTTC
>TRBV27|TRBD2|NA|TRBJ2-3
CASSSERGADTDTQYF
TGTGCCAGCAGTTCCGAGCGGGGGGCCGACACAGATACGCAGTATTTT